One and the same sample provided the 5 T cell receptor beta chains below, sequenced in a study of blood T cell repertoires in COVID-19. Some clones are missing from TCRdb's copy, which holds only in-frame ones; the method was immunoSEQ multiplex PCR. The data show around 310,000 clones, 80% to 95% seen once. Sequencing was performed on peripheral blood. The source of these receptors is a young woman with COVID-19, enrolled during active disease.

This chain links TRBV5-1 with TRBJ1-6; 9 nucleotides line up with TRBD1. CDR1 SGHRS and CDR2 YFSETQ come from the germline V gene. The CDR3 length is 16 residues. J was trimmed by 5 bases and V by 3 bases; bases with no gene match: 6. CDR3 loop: CASSWGDRENNSPLHF. The CDR3 coding sequence is TGCGCCAGCAGCTGGGGGGACAGGGAAAATAATTCACCCCTCCACTTT.

The V and J genes are TRBV2 and TRBJ2-7; possible D gene TRBD2, 5 bases. Germline V gives CDR1 SNHLY, CDR2 FYNNEI. The CDR3 is 14 residues long. V was cut by 4 bases and J by 2 bases, with 12 bases left in between. CDR3 DNA: TGTGCCAGCAGTGTCTTAGCGATTGCCTACGAGCAGTACTTC. Amino acids: CASSVLAIAYEQYF.

The chain joins TRBV27 to TRBJ2-1, with D unclear. The CDR3 sequence is 14 residues long. Trimming shortened V by 2 bases and J by 4 bases, and 9 bases separated the two germline ends. Germline values: CDR1 MNHEY, CDR2 SMNVEV (reference sequence). CDR3 in DNA: TGTGCCAGCAGTTTACTAGGCCAGTACAATGAGCAGTTCTTC. Translation: CASSLLGQYNEQFF.

The chain is built from TRBV2 and TRBJ1-2, with 9 bases matching TRBD1. Germline lookup yields CDR1 SNHLY and CDR2 FYNNEI. This CDR3 comprises 16 residues. V trimming: 5 bases; J trimming: 6 bases; junction bases outside the gene matches: 13. CDR3 sequence reads: CASSTRQGGSGNGYTF. CDR3 bases: TGTGCCAGCAGTACTCGACAGGGGGGTTCAGGGAATGGCTACACCTTC.

V is TRBV7-2 and J is TRBJ2-5; a possible D gene is TRBD1 (6 bases). V lost 5 bases, J lost 4 bases, and 14 bases lay in between. This CDR3 is built from 14 residues. CDR1 is SGHTA, CDR2 FQGNSA, per germline. The CDR3 DNA sequence: TGTGCCAGCAGCCTACAGGGAAGTGGAGAGACCCAGTACTTC. It specifies CASSLQGSGETQYF.